What follows are 18 T cell receptor beta chains derived from one specimen sequenced in a study of T-cell reconstitution after alpha-beta-depleted transplantation in children. Unique molecular identifiers were used in preparing the TCRbeta library. One entry per CDR3 protein, called by TCRdb with MiXCR from the PCR reads. The data contain around 490,000 distinct CDR3 sequences, about an eighth of them singletons. The sample here was PBMCs, mostly from graft donor cells, taken 180 days after TCRalphabeta/CD19-depleted stem cell transplant. Every receptor here comes from a female patient aged 2 to 10 who had a stem cell transplant for aplastic anemia, so the T cells may come from the graft donor.

This clonotype was seen ten or more times. The rearrangement uses TRBV18 and TRBJ2-2, with TRBD2 matching 11 bases. Looked up from germline, CDR1 is KGHSH and CDR2 is LQKENI. Trimming at V came to 4 bases and at J to 0 bases, leaving 13 bases not matched to a gene. CDR3 length equals 20 residues. The CDR3 coding sequence is TGTGCCAGCTCACTAGAGACTAGCGGGATGTATAACGCGAACACCGGGGAGCTGTTTTTT. It is translated as CASSLETSGMYNANTGELFF.

This clonotype was counted a few times. This chain links TRBV11-2 with TRBJ2-1; D assignment may be TRBD1 or TRBD2 (5 bases each). The length of the CDR3 is 15 residues. V was cut by 5 bases and J by 0 bases, with 11 bases left in between. Germline V gives CDR1 SGHAT, CDR2 FQNNGV. CDR3 region: CASSRDVSSYNEQFF. The CDR3 DNA follows: TGTGCCAGCAGCAGGGACGTAAGCTCCTACAATGAGCAGTTCTTC.

The chain employs TRBV29-1 and TRBJ2-3, with D maybe TRBD2 (6 bases). The V gene lost 2 bases and the J gene lost 1 base, with 13 bases spanning the gap. Germline CDR1 is SQVTM and CDR2 is ANQGSEA. The CDR3 consists of 15 residues. CDR3 nucleotide sequence: TGCAGCGTTGAAAGATGGCGGGACGGCACAGATACGCAGTATTTT. This encodes CSVERWRDGTDTQYF.

This clonotype came up many times. This chain joins TRBV20-1 and TRBJ2-7; 11 bases match TRBD2. The CDR3 extends over 11 amino acids. The germline V gene encodes CDR1 DFQATT and CDR2 SNEGSKA (reference sequence). V trimming: 6 bases; J trimming: 7 bases; junction bases outside the gene matches: 2. CDR3 DNA sequence: TGCAGTGCACTAGCGGGAGAGGAGCAGTACTTC. The encoded protein is CSALAGEEQYF.

The chain links TRBV29-1 to TRBJ1-4; D perhaps matches TRBD1 (5 bases). CDR3 length equals 14 residues. V was clipped by 4 bases and J by 0 bases, with 9 bases between them. Per germline, CDR1 SQVTM and CDR2 ANQGSEA. CDR3 nucleotides: TGCAGCGTTGCTGGACAAGCAACTAATGAAAAACTGTTTTTT. Its translation: CSVAGQATNEKLFF. Full variable domain (remainder filled in from reference TRBV29-1 and TRBJ1-4): SAVISQKPSRDICQRGTSLTIQCQVDSQVTMMFWYRQQPGQSLTLIATANQGSEATYESGFVIDKFPISRPNLTFSTLTVSNMSPEDSSIYLCSVAGQATNEKLFFGSGTQLSVL.

This clonotype was counted at least ten times. The J gene is TRBJ2-7, the V gene TRBV29-1; D ambiguous. This CDR3 has 13 amino acids. Germline values: CDR1 SQVTM, CDR2 ANQGSEA. V dropped 7 bases and J dropped 3 bases, with 16 bases sitting between them. The CDR3 reads CSAVGSPRYEQYF. The CDR3 DNA reads TGCAGCGCTGTAGGTTCCCCCCGCTACGAGCAGTACTTC.

This clonotype was counted many times. The CDR3 coding sequence is TGCGCCAGCACGACTAGCGGGGGGCCCACAGATACGCAGTATTTT. Translation: CASTTSGGPTDTQYF. The V and J genes are TRBV5-1 and TRBJ2-3; 13 bases align to TRBD2. Per the germline V gene, CDR1 is SGHRS and CDR2 is YFSETQ. CDR3 size: 15 residues. Trimming took 6 bases from V and 2 from J; bases not matched to a gene: 3.

The sample holds many counts of this clonotype. The V call is TRBV6-1, the J call TRBJ2-1; 11 positions agree with TRBD2. With V trimmed by 6 bases and J by 9 bases, 7 bases remained unmatched. CDR3 size: 14 residues. Germline values: CDR1 MNHNS, CDR2 SASEGT. CDR3 coding DNA: TGTGCCAGCAGCCCTAGCGGGGGGACCGGTGAGCAGTTCTTC. Amino acid sequence: CASSPSGGTGEQFF.

This clonotype was observed a handful of times. This chain connects TRBV5-1 to TRBJ1-1, with D possibly being TRBD1 (5 bases). The CDR3 is made up of 16 amino acids. The germline V gene has CDR1 SGHRS and CDR2 YFSETQ. Trimming left V 4 bases short and J 1 base short, with 17 bases between. As DNA, the CDR3 is TGCGCCAGCAGCCCGTGGGGGGAACCCGGGAACACTGAAGCTTTCTTT. The encoded protein is CASSPWGEPGNTEAFF.

This chain uses TRBV20-1 with TRBJ2-4, with 8 bases aligning to TRBD2. The trim removed 0 bases at V and 9 bases at J, leaving 22 bases unmatched. The CDR3 consists of 19 residues. Germline V gene sequence: CDR1 DFQATT, CDR2 SNEGSKA (reference sequence). CDR3 residues: CSARDPFSLSGAGGTIQYF. In DNA, the CDR3 is TGCAGTGCTAGAGACCCATTTAGCCTTAGCGGGGCGGGCGGAACCATTCAGTACTTC.

The chain uses TRBV20-1 and TRBJ2-5; 14 nucleotides match TRBD2. Germline trimming cut 6 bases from V and 7 bases from J; bases unmatched to any gene: 13. The CDR3 runs 16 residues. The V gene's germline CDR1 is DFQATT and CDR2 SNEGSKA (reference sequence). The CDR3 nucleotides are TGCAGTGCCCACACGGGACTAGCGGGGGCGGGCGGGACCCAGTACTTC. Translated: CSAHTGLAGAGGTQYF.

This clonotype was observed a few times. The chain carries TRBV7-7 and TRBJ2-3; D not certain. Germline assignment: CDR1 SSHAT and CDR2 FNYEAQ (reference sequence). Trimming took 1 base from V and 0 from J, leaving 8 bases between them. The CDR3 covers 15 residues. In nucleotides, the CDR3 is TGTGCCAGCAGCTTAGATCCGTCTAGCACAGATACGCAGTATTTT. It specifies CASSLDPSSTDTQYF.

The V call is TRBV7-9, the J call TRBJ1-2; no reliable D call. The CDR3 has 12 residues. CDR1 SEHNR and CDR2 FQNEAQ come from the germline V gene (reference sequence). Trimming cost V 5 bases and J 5 bases, with 9 bases left between them. CDR3 nucleotides: TGTGCCAGCAGCATCGGGCCTTATGGCTACACCTTC. Translated, it gives CASSIGPYGYTF.

This chain connects TRBV20-1 to TRBJ1-1; D remains unclear. V shed 7 bases and J shed 2 bases, with 11 bases lying between them. The length of the CDR3 is 12 residues. Germline assignment: CDR1 DFQATT and CDR2 SNEGSKA (reference sequence). CDR3 residues: CSEVGQNTEAFF. Written as DNA, the CDR3 is TGCAGTGAGGTAGGGCAAAACACTGAAGCTTTCTTT.

The sample holds many counts of this clonotype. V is TRBV14 and J is TRBJ1-1; D is undetermined. Trimming took off 8 bases at V and 1 base at J, with 2 bases between the two ends. The germline V gene encodes CDR1 SGHDN and CDR2 FVKESK. This CDR3 has 10 residues. The CDR3 DNA follows: TGTGCCAGCGGGAACACTGAAGCTTTCTTT. It codes for CASGNTEAFF.

The chain links TRBV12-3 or TRBV12-4 to TRBJ1-5; D perhaps matches TRBD1 (5 bases). The ends were cut back, 6 bases at V and 6 bases at J, with 21 bases in the middle. This CDR3 spans 16 amino acids. The DNA of the CDR3 is TGTGCCAGCAGCCCCGGACAAGTCCGGGGCCGTCAGCCCCAGCATTTT. Amino acids: CASSPGQVRGRQPQHF.

The V gene is TRBV24-1, the J gene TRBJ2-2, with 7 bases matching TRBD2. Looked up from germline, CDR1 is KGHDR and CDR2 is SFDVKD. This CDR3 contains 18 residues. Trimming at V came to 5 bases and at J to 4 bases, leaving 15 bases not matched to a gene. This CDR3 reads CATSGGGFRGRITGELFF. The CDR3 coding sequence is TGTGCCACCAGTGGGGGGGGATTTAGAGGGAGAATCACCGGGGAGCTGTTTTTT.

CDR3 DNA sequence: TGTGCCAGCAGCTTGGGGGACAGGGCCGGTACAGATACGCAGTATTTT. Translation: CASSLGDRAGTDTQYF. This chain uses TRBV5-5 with TRBJ2-3; 9 bases fit TRBD1. Germline CDR1 is SGHKS and CDR2 is YYEKEE (reference sequence). CDR3 length equals 16 residues. Trimming took 0 bases from V and 3 from J; bases not matched to a gene: 5. Full variable domain (remainder filled in from reference TRBV5-5 and TRBJ2-3): DAGVTQSPTHLIKTRGQQVTLRCSPISGHKSVSWYQQVLGQGPQFIFQYYEKEERGRGNFPDRFSARQFPNYSSELNVNALLLGDSALYLCASSLGDRAGTDTQYFGPGTRLTVL.